The following is a T cell receptor beta chain sequence with its context. A junction boundary mismatches the germline segment, possibly from a read error. The germline gives CDR1 SGHAT, CDR2 FQNNGV. The CDR3 has 16 residues. The data originate from a study of Graves' ophthalmopathy and Graves' hyperthyroidism. Amplification targeted the TCR beta CDR3 regions, with RNA transcripts as the source material. RT-PCR was first run with HTBI primers, then multiplex PCR in a second round. TCRdb processed the multiplex PCR reads anew with MiXCR; each CDR3 protein has one entry. This table holds hundreds of thousands of distinct CDR3 sequences, approximately 22% found once. Ineligible for inclusion were patients with other autoimmune diseases, uncontrolled infections, pregnancy or lactation.

V and J are TRBV11-2 and TRBJ1-1; TRBD1 agrees at 9 bases. The sample taken for sequencing was peripheral blood. The receptor was isolated from a woman under 30 with stable Graves' hyperthyroidism. Some clones in this sample may be carry-over from other donors' samples. The CDR3 is CASRLSGRGQGTEAFF. CDR3 nucleotides: TGTGCCAGCAGGCTCTCCGGCAGGGGACAGGGAACTGAGGCTTTCTTT.